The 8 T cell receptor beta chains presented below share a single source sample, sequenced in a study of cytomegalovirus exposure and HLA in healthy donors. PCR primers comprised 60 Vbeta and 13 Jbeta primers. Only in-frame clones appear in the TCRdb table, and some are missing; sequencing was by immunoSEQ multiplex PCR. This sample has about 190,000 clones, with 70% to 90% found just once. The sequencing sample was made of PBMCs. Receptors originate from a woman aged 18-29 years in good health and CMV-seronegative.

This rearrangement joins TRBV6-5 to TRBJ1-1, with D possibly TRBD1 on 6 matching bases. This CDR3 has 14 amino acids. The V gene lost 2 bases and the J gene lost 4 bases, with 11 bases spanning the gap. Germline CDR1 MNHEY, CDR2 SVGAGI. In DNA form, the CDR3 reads TGTGCCAGCAGTTACGGGGGCGTGAGCACTGAAGCTTTCTTT. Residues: CASSYGGVSTEAFF.

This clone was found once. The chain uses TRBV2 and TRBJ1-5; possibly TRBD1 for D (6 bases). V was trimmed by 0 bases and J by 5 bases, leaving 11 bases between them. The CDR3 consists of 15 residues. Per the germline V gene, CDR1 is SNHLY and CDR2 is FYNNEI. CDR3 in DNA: TGTGCCAGCAGTGAAGCGCGAGGGGGTCATCAGCCCCAGCATTTT. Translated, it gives CASSEARGGHQPQHF.

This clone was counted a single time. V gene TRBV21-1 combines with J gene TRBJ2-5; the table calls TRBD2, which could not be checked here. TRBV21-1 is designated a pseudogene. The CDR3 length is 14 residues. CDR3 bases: TGTGCCAGCAGCATTGGGACTGTCCAAGAGACCCAGTACTTC. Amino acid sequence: CASSIGTVQETQYF.

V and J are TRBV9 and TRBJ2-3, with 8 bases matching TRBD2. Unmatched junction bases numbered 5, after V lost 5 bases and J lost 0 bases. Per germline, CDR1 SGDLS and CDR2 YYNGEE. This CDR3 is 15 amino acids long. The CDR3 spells CASSDSGVSTDTQYF. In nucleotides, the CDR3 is TGTGCCAGCAGTGATAGCGGGGTTAGCACAGATACGCAGTATTTT. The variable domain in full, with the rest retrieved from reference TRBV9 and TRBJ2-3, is DSGVTQTPKHLITATGQRVTLRCSPRSGDLSVYWYQQSLDQGLQFLIQYYNGEERAKGNILERFSAQQFPDLHSELNLSSLELGDSALYFCASSDSGVSTDTQYFGPGTRLTVL.

CDR3 sequence: CASSPLDRGHKTFF. The CDR3 DNA sequence: TGTGCCAGCAGCCCACTTGACAGGGGGCATAAGACTTTCTTT. This chain uses TRBV9 with TRBJ1-1, with TRBD1 matching 10 bases. There are 14 residues in the CDR3. V was clipped by 4 bases and J by 12 bases; unmatched bases: 12. In germline, CDR1 is SGDLS, CDR2 YYNGEE.

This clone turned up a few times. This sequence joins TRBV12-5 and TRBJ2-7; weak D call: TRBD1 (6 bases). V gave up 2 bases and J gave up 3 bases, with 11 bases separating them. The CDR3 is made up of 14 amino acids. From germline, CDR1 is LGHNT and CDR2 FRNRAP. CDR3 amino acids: CASGLLQGNYEQYF. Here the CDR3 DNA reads TGTGCTAGTGGTTTGTTGCAGGGGAACTACGAGCAGTACTTC.

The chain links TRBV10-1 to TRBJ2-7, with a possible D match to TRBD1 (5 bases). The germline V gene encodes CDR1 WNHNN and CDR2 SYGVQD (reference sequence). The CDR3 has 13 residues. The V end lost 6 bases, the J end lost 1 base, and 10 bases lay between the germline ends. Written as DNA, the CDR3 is TGCGCCAGCAGCCCAGGGCAGTCCTACGAGCAGTACTTC. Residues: CASSPGQSYEQYF.

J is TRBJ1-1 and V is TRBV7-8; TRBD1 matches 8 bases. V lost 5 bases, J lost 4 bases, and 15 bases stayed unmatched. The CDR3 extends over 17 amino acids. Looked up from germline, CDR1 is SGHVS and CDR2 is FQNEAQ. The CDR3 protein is CASSLGQAWGGSTEAFF. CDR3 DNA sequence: TGTGCCAGCAGCCTGGGACAGGCCTGGGGAGGGAGCACTGAAGCTTTCTTT. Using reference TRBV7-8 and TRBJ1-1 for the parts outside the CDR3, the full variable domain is GAGVSQSPRYKVAKRGQDVALRCDPISGHVSLFWYQQALGQGPEFLTYFQNEAQLDKSGLPSDRFFAERPEGSVSTLKIQRTQQEDSAVYLCASSLGQAWGGSTEAFFGQGTRLTVV.